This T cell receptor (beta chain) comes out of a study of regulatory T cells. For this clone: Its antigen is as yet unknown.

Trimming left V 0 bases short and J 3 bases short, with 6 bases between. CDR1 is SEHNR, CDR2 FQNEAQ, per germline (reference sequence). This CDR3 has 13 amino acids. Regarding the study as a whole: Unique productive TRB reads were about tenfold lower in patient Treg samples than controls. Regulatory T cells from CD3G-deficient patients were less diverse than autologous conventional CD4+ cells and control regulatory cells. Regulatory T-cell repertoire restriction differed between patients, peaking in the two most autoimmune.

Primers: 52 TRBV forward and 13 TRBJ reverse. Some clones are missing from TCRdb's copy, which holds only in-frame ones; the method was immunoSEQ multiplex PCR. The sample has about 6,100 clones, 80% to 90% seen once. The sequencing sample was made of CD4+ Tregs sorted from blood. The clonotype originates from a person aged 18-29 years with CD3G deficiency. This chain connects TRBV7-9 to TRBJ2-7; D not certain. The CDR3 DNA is TGTGCCAGCAGCTTAGCGGCAGGCTACGAGCAGTACTTC. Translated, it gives CASSLAAGYEQYF. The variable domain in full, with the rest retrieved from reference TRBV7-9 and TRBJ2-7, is DTGVSQNPRHKITKRGQNVTFRCDPISEHNRLYWYRQTLGQGPEFLTYFQNEAQLEKSRLLSDRFSAERPKGSFSTLEIQRTEQGDSAMYLCASSLAAGYEQYFGPGTRLTVT.